Listed here are 16 T cell receptor beta chains from one sample, sequenced in a study of shared clonotypes between healthy human individuals (dated by TCRdb to 2020 to 2021). CD8 naive samples were obtained by positive selection for CCR7 among CD45RO-negative cells, yielding a CD45RA+CCR7+ population from which TemRA cells were excluded. Library prep was done by the immunoSEQ multiplex PCR assay. The table comes from immuneACCESS by way of TCRdb, which keeps in-frame sequences with V and J called. Part of the clones is missing from these tables; in studies checked, under half for an unresolved V gene and the rest for unknown reasons. The sample table lists about 800,000 clones, just over 95% of them with a count of one. The top ten clonotypes cover over 0.2% of the sample. Source material: naive CD8+ T cells sorted from blood. Per the publication, the cell subset or site label means: CD45RA+CCR7+. The receptors were gathered from a man aged 30 to 45 in good health.

The chain employs TRBV11-2 and TRBJ2-7; possible D gene TRBD2, 5 bases. This CDR3 spans 12 amino acids. V lost 5 bases, J lost 3 bases, and 8 bases lay in between. Looked up from germline, CDR1 is SGHAT and CDR2 is FQNNGV. This chain's CDR3 is CASSRLNYEQYF. DNA for the CDR3: TGTGCCAGCAGCCGACTAAACTACGAGCAGTACTTC.

The CDR3 here is CASSVVGTANTGELFF. The CDR3 nucleotides are TGTGCCAGCAGCGTAGTAGGAACCGCGAACACCGGGGAGCTGTTTTTT. This chain uses TRBV9 with TRBJ2-2; unclear D gene. The CDR3 consists of 16 residues. The ends were cut back, 0 bases at V and 0 bases at J, with 9 bases in the middle. Looked up from germline, CDR1 is SGDLS and CDR2 is YYNGEE.

The rearrangement uses TRBV4-3 and TRBJ2-1, with 10 positions matching TRBD2. This CDR3 is 16 amino acids long. With V trimmed by 0 bases and J by 8 bases, 7 bases remained unmatched. Germline lookup yields CDR1 LGHNA and CDR2 YSLEER. As DNA, the CDR3 is TGCGCCAGCAGCCAAGATCGGGCTAGCGGGAGTGATGAGCAGTTCTTC. This gives the protein CASSQDRASGSDEQFF.

The chain has TRBV4-3 and TRBJ1-1; D may be TRBD1 (6 bases). The CDR3 has 15 amino acids. The germline V and J ends were trimmed by 1 base and 0 bases, with 9 bases remaining between them. CDR1 and CDR2 (germline): LGHNA, YSLEER. The CDR3 is CASSQVGAMNTEAFF. The CDR3 bases are TGCGCCAGCAGCCAAGTGGGGGCGATGAACACTGAAGCTTTCTTT.

This chain joins TRBV21-1 and TRBJ2-7; the D call of TRBD2 is as the table states it, not checked on the DNA. TRBV21-1 is a pseudogene locus. This CDR3 has 11 residues. The CDR3 nucleotides are TGTGCCAACTACGGTTCCTACGAGCAGTACTTC. Its protein is CANYGSYEQYF.

The chain uses TRBV10-2 and TRBJ2-3, with 7 bases aligning to TRBD1. V shed 1 base, J shed 4 bases, and the junction held 8 bases outside the gene matches. Germline assignment: CDR1 WSHSY and CDR2 SAAADI. The CDR3 is made up of 16 amino acids. In DNA form, the CDR3 reads TGCGCCAGCAGTGAGTTAACTGACAGGGTGGCAGATACGCAGTATTTT. This codes for CASSELTDRVADTQYF.

The J gene is TRBJ2-7, the V gene TRBV27, with D unresolved. The CDR3 contains 13 residues. With 5 bases removed from V and 3 bases from J, the gap between germline ends came to 11 bases. The germline V gene has CDR1 MNHEY and CDR2 SMNVEV (reference sequence). The CDR3 region is CASSPPALYEQYF. CDR3 coding DNA: TGTGCCAGCAGTCCCCCGGCCCTCTACGAGCAGTACTTC.

This chain links TRBV14 with TRBJ1-1; the match to TRBD1 covers 10 bases. There are 15 residues in the CDR3. Germline values: CDR1 SGHDN, CDR2 FVKESK. The V gene end was trimmed by 4 bases and the J gene end by 5 bases; junction bases not matched to a gene: 7. This CDR3 is CASSLWGQGPTEAFF. The CDR3 DNA sequence: TGTGCCAGCAGCCTGTGGGGACAGGGGCCTACTGAAGCTTTCTTT.

V is TRBV6-5 and J is TRBJ1-5; D is unresolved. The germline V and J ends were trimmed by 4 bases and 4 bases, with 11 bases remaining between them. The V gene's germline CDR1 is MNHEY and CDR2 SVGAGI. The CDR3 consists of 14 residues. CDR3 bases: TGTGCCAGCAGTTCGACACAATTTAATCAGCCCCAGCATTTT. Its protein product is CASSSTQFNQPQHF.

This clone was seen a single time. The same CDR3 also results from other DNA sequences found in this sample. V and J are TRBV6-5 and TRBJ2-5; D gene unclear. Trimming removed 5 bases at V and 1 base at J, with 5 bases between. Germline V CDR1 and CDR2: MNHEY, SVGAGI. The CDR3 extends over 12 amino acids. The DNA for the CDR3 is TGTGCCAGCAGTCCAGGCCAAGAGACCCAGTACTTC. It specifies CASSPGQETQYF.

The chain is built from TRBV6-5 and TRBJ1-4; 8 bases match TRBD1. Losses at the gene ends were 0 bases for V and 6 bases for J; bases not matched to a gene: 3. CDR1 and CDR2 from the germline V gene are MNHEY and SVGAGI. This CDR3 comprises 15 residues. Here the CDR3 reads CASSYSGQGYEKLFF. Here the CDR3 DNA reads TGTGCCAGCAGTTACTCAGGACAGGGTTATGAAAAACTGTTTTTT.

V gene TRBV6-5 combines with J gene TRBJ2-1; 8 bases match TRBD1. The germline gives CDR1 MNHEY, CDR2 SVGAGI. This CDR3 is 15 amino acids long. V was pared by 6 bases and J by 7 bases, with 11 bases of the junction left unmatched. CDR3 sequence (DNA): TGTGCCAGCAGGCCCGACAGGGGTTTAAAAAATGAGCAGTTCTTC. Translated, it gives CASRPDRGLKNEQFF.

This chain uses TRBV7-9 with TRBJ1-1; TRBD1 matches 12 bases. The CDR3 is 15 residues long. V lost 4 bases to trimming and J lost 3 bases; unmatched junction nucleotides: 3. CDR1 is SEHNR and CDR2 is FQNEAQ in the germline V gene (reference sequence). The CDR3 DNA reads as TGTGCCAGCAGCTCGGGACAGGGGGCCGACACTGAAGCTTTCTTT. Translating gives CASSSGQGADTEAFF.

This clone came up a few times. The sample has other DNA sequences that encode this CDR3 too. This sequence joins TRBV29-1 and TRBJ2-1, with a tentative D call TRBD2 (5 bases). The CDR3 length is 10 residues. In germline, CDR1 is SQVTM, CDR2 ANQGSEA. Trimming shortened V by 7 bases and J by 5 bases, and 6 bases separated the two germline ends. CDR3 in DNA: TGCAGCGGGACTGACAATGAGCAGTTCTTC. This codes for CSGTDNEQFF.

The V and J genes are TRBV28 and TRBJ1-1; a possible D gene is TRBD1 (5 bases). CDR1 MDHEN and CDR2 SYDVKM come from the germline V gene. The CDR3 is made up of 14 amino acids. Trimming stripped 6 bases from V and 1 base from J, with 12 bases between. The CDR3 is CASRPDRSNTEAFF. The CDR3 DNA reads TGTGCCAGCAGACCCGACAGATCGAACACTGAAGCTTTCTTT.

The V call is TRBV28, the J call TRBJ2-7; 11 positions match TRBD1. The V segment lost 4 bases and the J segment 5 bases; nucleotides outside the gene matches: 7. This CDR3 has 15 residues. Germline lookup yields CDR1 MDHEN and CDR2 SYDVKM. The CDR3 sequence: CASSSQDRGLNEQYF. For the CDR3, the DNA is TGTGCCAGCAGTTCCCAGGACAGGGGGCTCAACGAGCAGTACTTC.